This paragraph reports one T cell receptor (beta chain). These data originate in a study of blood T cell repertoires in COVID-19. Study background: Sites across the United States, Italy and Spain contributed samples from acute and convalescent COVID-19. PBMCs, B-cell-depleted T cells, or T cells provided the cDNA or gDNA that made up the material.

Patients of the Seattle cohort, enrolled during active infection, were followed longitudinally. The CDR3 spans 17 residues. The trim removed 2 bases at V and 1 base at J, leaving 4 bases unmatched. Germline CDR1 is MGHRA and CDR2 is YSYEKL. In the study's own analysis: Nucleated cell counts were estimated from reference gene primer amplification. The assay was immunoSEQ multiplex PCR, and TCRdb's table has in-frame clones only and misses some. Clone size and the V and J calls come from that table; the DNA yielded D and trimming. The sample lists fewer than 350,000 clones; roughly 87% were seen once. The clonotype was recovered from a woman in her sixties with COVID-19, enrolled during active disease. The sample comprised peripheral blood. The chain joins TRBV4-1 to TRBJ2-1, with 11 positions matching TRBD2. The CDR3 nucleotides are TGCGCCAGCAGCCAACTGACTAGCGGGGCATCCTACAATGAGCAGTTCTTC. It yields the protein CASSQLTSGASYNEQFF.